This entry lists 22 T cell receptor beta chains sequenced from one sample in a study of lymphopenia after photon versus proton radiotherapy. TCRdb keeps only in-frame clones here, not all; method: immunoSEQ multiplex PCR. The sample consists of around 25,000 clones, more than 80% of them appearing once. Sequencing was performed on peripheral blood, taken from a patient treated with photon-based radiotherapy. Receptors were obtained from a middle-aged man with gastric cancer.

The chain uses TRBV30 and TRBJ1-3; 7 bases align to TRBD1. V dropped 3 bases and J dropped 7; count of bases not matched to a gene: 3. This CDR3 is 12 amino acids long. Germline CDR1 reads GTSNPN; CDR2 reads SVGIG (reference sequence). The CDR3 loop reads CAWRPQGNTIYF. The CDR3 DNA reads TGTGCCTGGAGACCACAGGGGAACACCATATATTTT.

This chain connects TRBV5-4 to TRBJ2-7, with 10 bases fitting TRBD1. This CDR3 contains 14 residues. Per germline, CDR1 SGHNT and CDR2 YYREEE (reference sequence). After removal of 5 bases from V and 2 bases from J, the junction contained 4 bases not matched to a gene. The CDR3 is CASRRQGATYEQYF. The CDR3, as DNA: TGTGCCAGCAGGAGACAGGGGGCGACCTACGAGCAGTACTTC.

The chain recombines TRBV27 with TRBJ2-7; D tentatively reads TRBD1 or TRBD2 (5 bases each). V gave up 4 bases and J gave up 2 bases, with 12 bases separating them. The CDR3 totals 14 residues. Germline V gene lookup returns CDR1 MNHEY and CDR2 SMNVEV (reference sequence). CDR3 protein: CASSSGTAAYEQYF. CDR3 in DNA: TGTGCCAGCAGTTCAGGGACCGCCGCCTACGAGCAGTACTTC.

This clone was counted once. The CDR3 region is CASSPPFFTDTQYF. The CDR3 DNA follows: TGTGCCAGCAGCCCCCCTTTTTTCACAGATACGCAGTATTTT. The rearrangement links TRBV11-2 to TRBJ2-3; no firm D call. CDR1 and CDR2 from the germline V gene are SGHAT and FQNNGV. The CDR3 consists of 14 residues. Trimming took off 5 bases at V and 2 bases at J, with 11 bases between the two ends.

J is TRBJ2-5 and V is TRBV7-6, with D hard to call. The CDR3 contains 16 residues. Germline CDR1 reads SGHVS; CDR2 reads FNYEAQ. Trimming shortened V by 5 bases and J by 5 bases, and 21 bases separated the two germline ends. CDR3 in amino acids: CASSALGRGGSETQYF. The DNA for the CDR3 is TGTGCCAGCAGCGCCCTAGGGCGAGGTGGGTCTGAGACCCAGTACTTC.

V and J are TRBV10-3 and TRBJ2-7, with unresolved D. Deletions cut 6 bases from V and 4 bases from J, with 10 bases between. This CDR3 spans 12 amino acids. Germline V gives CDR1 ENHRY, CDR2 SYGVKD. The CDR3 nucleotides are TGTGCCATCAGAGACCAAGCTTACGAGCAGTACTTC. It yields the protein CAIRDQAYEQYF.

The V gene is TRBV2, the J gene TRBJ1-5, with a tentative D call TRBD1 (5 bases). The V gene lost 7 bases and the J gene lost 1 base, with 11 bases spanning the gap. The CDR3 is 14 residues long. CDR1 SNHLY and CDR2 FYNNEI come from the germline V gene. The CDR3 coding sequence is TGTGCCAGCAAGGGCAGGGAGAGCAATCAGCCCCAGCATTTT. Encoded protein: CASKGRESNQPQHF.

The genes are TRBV29-1 and TRBJ2-2; D not certain. Germline CDR1 reads SQVTM; CDR2 reads ANQGSEA. The length of the CDR3 is 12 residues. Trimming left V 2 bases short and J 3 bases short, with 4 bases between. The CDR3 DNA reads TGCAGCGTTGAATTCCACACCGGGGAGCTGTTTTTT. Its protein is CSVEFHTGELFF.

V usage is TRBV30 and J usage is TRBJ1-6; D is undetermined. CDR1 GTSNPN and CDR2 SVGIG come from the germline V gene (reference sequence). The CDR3 runs to 15 residues. The V end lost 6 bases, the J end lost 4 bases, and 16 bases lay between the germline ends. CDR3 DNA sequence: TGTGCCTGTGGACCTTTCCCGGGATATAATTCACCCCTCCACTTT. Protein: CACGPFPGYNSPLHF.

CDR3 amino acids: CALGQGGTNEKLFF. DNA for the CDR3: TGTGCTCTCGGGCAGGGTGGCACTAATGAAAAACTGTTTTTT. This chain links TRBV7-9 with TRBJ1-4; D is possibly TRBD1 (5 bases). Germline V gene data show CDR1 as SEHNR and CDR2 as FQNEAQ (reference sequence). The CDR3 spans 14 residues.

The CDR3 nucleotides are TGTGCCAGCAGTGAAATGGGGTTGTTCACAGATACGCAGTATTTT. Protein sequence: CASSEMGLFTDTQYF. The rearrangement links TRBV2 to TRBJ2-3, with D uncertain. This CDR3 contains 15 residues. The germline CDR1 and CDR2 sequences are SNHLY and FYNNEI. V was shortened by 2 bases and J by 2 bases, with 11 bases between the two germline ends.

J is TRBJ2-5 and V is TRBV14; 11 positions agree with TRBD2. The CDR3 consists of 16 residues. With 4 bases clipped from V and 4 bases from J, the junction kept 8 bases outside the gene matches. Germline V CDR1 and CDR2: SGHDN, FVKESK. This CDR3 is CASSRTGTSGGETQYF. The CDR3 bases are TGTGCCAGCAGCCGTACCGGGACTAGCGGAGGAGAGACCCAGTACTTC.

This clone appeared a few times. As DNA, the CDR3 is TGTGCCTGGAGCCGGGACACCTTCTCTGGAAACACCATATATTTT. Translation gives CAWSRDTFSGNTIYF. This chain uses TRBV30 with TRBJ1-3, with D perhaps TRBD1 (6 bases). With 3 bases removed from V and 0 bases from J, the gap between germline ends came to 12 bases. The CDR3 is 15 residues long. The germline gives CDR1 GTSNPN, CDR2 SVGIG (reference sequence).

This sequence joins TRBV4-3 and TRBJ1-2; no clear D. Looked up from germline, CDR1 is LGHNA and CDR2 is YSLEER. Trimming took 2 bases from V and 4 from J, leaving 8 bases between them. The CDR3 has 13 residues. Here the CDR3 reads CASSQQASYGYTF. Here the CDR3 DNA reads TGCGCCAGCAGCCAACAGGCTTCCTATGGCTACACCTTC.

V is TRBV27 and J is TRBJ2-3, with D possibly TRBD2 on 6 matching bases. This CDR3 is 15 amino acids long. Germline CDR1 and CDR2: MNHEY and SMNVEV (reference sequence). Trimming shortened V by 2 bases and J by 8 bases, and 17 bases separated the two germline ends. CDR3 nucleotide sequence: TGTGCCAGCAGTTTAAGCGGTGGGACCGGGGGTACGCAGTATTTT. Translated: CASSLSGGTGGTQYF.

This clone is medium-sized within its sample. The chain joins TRBV9 to TRBJ2-1; possibly TRBD1 or TRBD2 for D (5 bases each). Per the germline V gene, CDR1 is SGDLS and CDR2 is YYNGEE. There are 16 residues in the CDR3. The V and J ends lost 3 bases and 8 bases respectively, with 21 bases between them. CDR3: CASSEPWDLPIDEQFF. The CDR3 coding sequence is TGTGCCAGCAGCGAACCATGGGACCTCCCCATCGATGAGCAGTTCTTC.

V gene TRBV27 combines with J gene TRBJ2-7; unclear D gene. The CDR3 consists of 18 residues. Trimming left V 4 bases short and J 4 bases short, with 26 bases between. Per the germline V gene, CDR1 is MNHEY and CDR2 is SMNVEV (reference sequence). The CDR3 region is CASSSFPIRSPNGYEQYF. The CDR3 DNA reads TGTGCCAGCAGTTCCTTCCCGATCCGGTCCCCCAACGGGTACGAGCAGTACTTC.

V gene TRBV4-2 combines with J gene TRBJ2-5, with 7 nucleotides matching TRBD2. Germline values: CDR1 LGHNA, CDR2 YNFKEQ. CDR3 length: 16 residues. J gave up 4 bases and V 1 base, and 9 bases lay outside the gene matches. As DNA, the CDR3 is TGTGCCAGCAGCCAAGGGACGGGGGGTTTCGGAGAGACCCAGTACTTC. It translates to CASSQGTGGFGETQYF.

This chain joins TRBV5-6 and TRBJ2-5; 12 nucleotides line up with TRBD2. Germline lookup yields CDR1 SGHDT and CDR2 YYEEEE. V shed 3 bases, J shed 5 bases, and the junction held 11 bases outside the gene matches. The CDR3 has 17 amino acids. CDR3 protein: CASSSLAGGLIDETQYF. The CDR3 region has the DNA TGTGCCAGCAGCTCTCTAGCGGGGGGGCTAATCGACGAGACCCAGTACTTC.

The chain carries TRBV19 and TRBJ2-1, with D perhaps TRBD1 (6 bases). There are 15 residues in the CDR3. Germline V gives CDR1 LNHDA, CDR2 SQIVND (reference sequence). Between the trimmed V and J ends, which lost 2 bases and 5 bases, there was a span of 13 bases. Here the CDR3 reads CASSIQGKVNNEQFF. DNA of the CDR3: TGTGCCAGTAGTATACAGGGGAAAGTTAACAATGAGCAGTTCTTC. Full variable domain (rest looked up from reference TRBV19 and TRBJ2-1): DGGITQSPKYLFRKEGQNVTLSCEQNLNHDAMYWYRQDPGQGLRLIYYSQIVNDFQKGDIAEGYSVSREKKESFPLTVTSAQKNPTAFYLCASSIQGKVNNEQFFGPGTRLTVL.

The V call is TRBV6-6, the J call TRBJ1-5; weak D call: TRBD1 (5 bases). This CDR3 contains 14 residues. Per germline, CDR1 MNHNY and CDR2 SVGAGI (reference sequence). V gave up 4 bases and J gave up 7 bases, with 14 bases separating them. The CDR3: CASSSRGAGQPQHF. The CDR3 DNA reads TGTGCCAGCAGTTCGAGGGGCGCAGGGCAGCCCCAGCATTTT.

V and J are TRBV5-4 and TRBJ2-3; D ambiguous. CDR3 size: 13 residues. The germline V gene has CDR1 SGHNT and CDR2 YYREEE (reference sequence). V lost 7 bases and J 3 bases, leaving 12 bases between the germline ends. CDR3 loop: CASGVLGTDTQYF. CDR3 bases: TGTGCCAGCGGGGTTCTTGGTACAGATACGCAGTATTTT.